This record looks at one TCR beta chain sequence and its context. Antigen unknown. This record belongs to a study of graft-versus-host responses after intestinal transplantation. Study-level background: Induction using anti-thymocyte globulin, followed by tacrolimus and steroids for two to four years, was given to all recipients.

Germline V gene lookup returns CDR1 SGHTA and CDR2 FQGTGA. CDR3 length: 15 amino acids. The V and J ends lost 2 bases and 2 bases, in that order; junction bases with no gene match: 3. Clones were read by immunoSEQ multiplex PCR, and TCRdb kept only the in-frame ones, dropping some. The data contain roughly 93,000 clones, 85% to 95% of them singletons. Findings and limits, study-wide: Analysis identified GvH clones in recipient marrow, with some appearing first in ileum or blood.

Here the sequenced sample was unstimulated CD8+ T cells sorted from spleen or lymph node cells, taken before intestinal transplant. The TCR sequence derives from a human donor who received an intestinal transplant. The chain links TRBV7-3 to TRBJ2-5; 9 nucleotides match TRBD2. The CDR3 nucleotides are TGTGCCAGCAGCTTAGTTAGCGGGGGACAAGAGACCCAGTACTTC. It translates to CASSLVSGGQETQYF.